Sequencing of this TCR beta chain was carried out in a study of blood T cell repertoires in COVID-19 (dated by TCRdb to 2020 to 2021). In terms of the full investigation: Samples covering the acute and convalescent phases of COVID-19 were provided by collaborators in the United States, Italy and Spain. Samples came from the ongoing ImmuneRACE study (first 160 participants) plus 1,254 subjects from 6 global collaborators. The prospective study material was composed of cDNA or gDNA derived from T cells, B-cell-depleted T cells, or PBMCs. Where available, HLA class I and class II types were taken from metadata supplied by the sample provider and were not determined by assay-based typing. The repertoires were released in a freely available public database intended as a resource for research on the immune response to SARS-CoV-2. The sample metadata nearly always contained a de-identified subject ID, COVID-19 status, age in years and sex. Subjects who had been exposed to COVID-19, were actively infected with it, or had recovered from it provided the deeply sampled blood TCRbeta repertoires that made up the dataset.

General study outcomes and caveats: The quantity of clinical and demographic metadata differed by source and by participant and was supplied without curation.

TCRbeta CDR3 regions were amplified from genomic DNA by means of the immunoSEQ Assay, a bias-controlled multiplex PCR. Under the source paper's analysis protocol: Within the assay, amplification of reference gene primers was used to estimate how many nucleated cells each sample contained. To quantify the absolute abundance of each unique TCRbeta CDR3 rearrangement, sequence reads were collapsed and filtered. For each sample, productive Simpson clonality was calculated as the square root of Simpson's diversity index over productive rearrangements. The table was pulled from immuneACCESS by TCRdb, which kept in-frame rearrangements only. Such tables lose some clones; where checked, under half of the loss comes from unresolved V genes, and the rest has no known cause. Clonal size and the V and J genes are those of that table, whereas D and trimming came from the DNA. In all, the sample holds 200,000 to 250,000 clones, and 70% to 85% of those were seen once. Under 1.5% of the sample rests with the top ten.

Notes on this clone: It lacks a known antigen. Base qualities are not provided; no much larger clone lies one nucleotide away.

Reading the germline V gene (reference sequence) gives CDR1 SEHNR and CDR2 FQNEAQ. The CDR3 measures 20 amino acids from cysteine to phenylalanine. The only DNA kept is the CDR3, 60 bases in frame from the first base. V lost 5 bases and J lost 4 bases, and the count of bases not matched to a germline gene is 22. Samples from volunteer blood donors who had recovered from COVID-19 were contributed by a second Seattle source. Collaborating institutions collected whole blood in K2EDTA tubes following their own protocols. For TCRbeta analysis, collaborator samples were shipped as frozen whole blood, as isolated PBMCs, or as DNA extracted from either sample type.

Recombination linked TRBV7-9 to TRBJ2-5; a stretch of 10 junction bases matches TRBD2. The sample was peripheral blood. The source is a woman between 35 and 50 years old who had recovered from COVID-19. The CDR3 reads CASSTDPSGGTKSVGETQYF. In nucleotides, the sequence is TGTGCCAGCAGCACAGACCCTAGCGGGGGTACCAAGAGTGTGGGAGAGACCCAGTACTTC.